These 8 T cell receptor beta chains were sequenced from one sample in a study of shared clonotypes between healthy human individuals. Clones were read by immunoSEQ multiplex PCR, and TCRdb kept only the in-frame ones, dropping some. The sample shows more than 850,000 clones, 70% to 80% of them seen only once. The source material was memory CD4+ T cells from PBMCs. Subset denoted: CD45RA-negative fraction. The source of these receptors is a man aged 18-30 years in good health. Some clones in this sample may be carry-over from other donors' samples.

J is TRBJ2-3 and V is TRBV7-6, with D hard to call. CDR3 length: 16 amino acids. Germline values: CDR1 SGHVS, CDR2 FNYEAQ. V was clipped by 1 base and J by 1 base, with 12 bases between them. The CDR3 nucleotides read TGTGCCAGCAGCTTAGGATCGCGAGTAGGCACAGATACGCAGTATTTT. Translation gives CASSLGSRVGTDTQYF.

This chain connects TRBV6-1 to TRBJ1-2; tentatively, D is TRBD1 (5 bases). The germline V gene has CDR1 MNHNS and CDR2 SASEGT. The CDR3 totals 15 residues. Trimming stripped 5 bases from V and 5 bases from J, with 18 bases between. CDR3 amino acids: CASSLQEEMGYGYTF. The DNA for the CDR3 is TGTGCCAGCAGTCTACAGGAGGAAATGGGGTATGGCTACACCTTC.

The CDR3 sequence: CASSLLVQGTEAFF. The CDR3 DNA reads TGTGCCAGCAGCTTGCTAGTCCAGGGGACTGAAGCTTTCTTT. The chain uses TRBV5-5 and TRBJ1-1, with TRBD1 as a possible D gene (6 bases). V was clipped by 1 base and J by 5 bases, with 12 bases between them. The germline V gene encodes CDR1 SGHKS and CDR2 YYEKEE (reference sequence). This CDR3 is 14 amino acids long.

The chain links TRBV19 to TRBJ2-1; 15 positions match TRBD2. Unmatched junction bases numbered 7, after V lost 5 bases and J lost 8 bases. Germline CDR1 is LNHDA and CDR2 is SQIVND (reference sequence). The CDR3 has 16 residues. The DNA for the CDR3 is TGTGCCAGTAGTCTCGGGACTAGCGGGAGGATCCATGAGCAGTTCTTC. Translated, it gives CASSLGTSGRIHEQFF.

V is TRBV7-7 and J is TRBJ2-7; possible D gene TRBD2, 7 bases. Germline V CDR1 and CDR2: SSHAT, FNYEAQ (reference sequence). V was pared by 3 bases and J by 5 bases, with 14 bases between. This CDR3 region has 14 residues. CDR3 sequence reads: CASSFGGGADEQYF. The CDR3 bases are TGTGCCAGCAGCTTCGGAGGGGGGGCCGACGAGCAGTACTTC.

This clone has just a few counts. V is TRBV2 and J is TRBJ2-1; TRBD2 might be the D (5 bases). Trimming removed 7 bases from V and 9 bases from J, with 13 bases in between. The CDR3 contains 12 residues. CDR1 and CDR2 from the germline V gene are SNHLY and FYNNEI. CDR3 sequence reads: CASNVGEGEQFF. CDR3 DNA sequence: TGTGCCAGCAACGTGGGAGAGGGTGAGCAGTTCTTC.

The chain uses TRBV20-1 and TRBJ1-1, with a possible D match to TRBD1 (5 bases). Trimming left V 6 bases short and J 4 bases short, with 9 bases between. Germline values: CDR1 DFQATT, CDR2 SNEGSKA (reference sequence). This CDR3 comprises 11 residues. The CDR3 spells CSAPGFTEAFF. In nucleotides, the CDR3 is TGCAGTGCGCCAGGGTTCACTGAAGCTTTCTTT.

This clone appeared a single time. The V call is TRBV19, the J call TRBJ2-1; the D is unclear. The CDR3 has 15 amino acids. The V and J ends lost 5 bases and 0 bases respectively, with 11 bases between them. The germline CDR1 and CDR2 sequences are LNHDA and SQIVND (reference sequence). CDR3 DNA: TGTGCCAGTAGTTTACAACCGAGCTCCTACAATGAGCAGTTCTTC. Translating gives CASSLQPSSYNEQFF.